The 4 T cell receptor beta chains below were found in one sample sequenced in a study of blood T cells in healthy people across ages. Alongside a J-beta primer mix, a sample-barcoded 5' primer served in a second PCR lasting roughly 7 to 11 cycles. Via MiXCR, TCRdb re-called the 5' RACE reads, giving one row per CDR3 protein. Among roughly 790,000 distinct CDR3 sequences listed, 35% to 45% were seen once. The sequenced material came from blood. These receptor sequences come from a woman in her fifties or sixties in good health.

This clonotype was recorded once. The rearrangement uses TRBV15 and TRBJ2-5; possible D gene TRBD1, 6 bases. The germline V gene has CDR1 LNHNV and CDR2 YYDKDF (reference sequence). This CDR3 is 15 amino acids long. With 5 bases removed from V and 11 bases from J, the gap between germline ends came to 24 bases. The CDR3, as DNA: TGTGCCACCAGCTGGAGACAGGCTTCCTACAATGAGCAGTACTTC. Translated, it gives CATSWRQASYNEQYF.

J is TRBJ1-5 and V is TRBV5-1; 8 bases fit TRBD1. Trimming removed 7 bases from V and 3 bases from J; junction bases left unmatched: 3. Germline CDR1 reads SGHRS; CDR2 reads YFSETQ. This CDR3 spans 13 amino acids. The CDR3 sequence: CASGDRPNQPQHF. In DNA form, the CDR3 reads TGCGCCAGCGGGGACAGGCCCAATCAGCCCCAGCATTTT.

This clonotype turned up a few times. The chain uses TRBV6-6 and TRBJ1-5; 11 nucleotides line up with TRBD1. There are 16 residues in the CDR3. The germline V gene has CDR1 MNHNY and CDR2 SVGAGI (reference sequence). With 0 bases clipped from V and 7 bases from J, the junction kept 5 bases outside the gene matches. The CDR3 reads CASSYSTGQGGQPQHF. DNA of the CDR3: TGTGCCAGCAGTTACTCTACGGGACAGGGGGGACAGCCCCAGCATTTT.

This clonotype has only a few counts. The chain combines TRBV7-2 with TRBJ2-7, with a possible D match to TRBD2 (6 bases). The CDR3 contains 14 residues. Germline CDR1 reads SGHTA; CDR2 reads FQGNSA. The germline V and J ends were trimmed by 5 bases and 3 bases, with 14 bases remaining between them. The CDR3 protein is CASSDEGTHYEQYF. The CDR3 DNA reads TGTGCCAGCAGCGACGAGGGGACTCACTACGAGCAGTACTTC.